The T cell receptor beta chain described here comes from a study of blood T cell repertoires in COVID-19. Across the whole study: Specimens from acute and convalescent COVID-19 originated in the United States, Italy and Spain. Sample material is recorded as cDNA or gDNA derived from T cells, B-cell-depleted T cells, or PBMCs.

The CDR3 has 16 residues. Germline CDR1 and CDR2: SGHTA and FQGNSA. The V end lost 2 bases, the J end lost 3 bases, and 11 bases lay between the germline ends. Source study methods: Reference gene primer amplification gave estimated nucleated cell counts. Clones were read by immunoSEQ multiplex PCR, and TCRdb kept only the in-frame ones, dropping some. V and J calls and clone size are as listed in that table; D and trimming were resolved from the DNA. The repertoire holds some 240,000 clones, with around 83% as singletons. V usage is TRBV7-2 and J usage is TRBJ1-6, with a possible D match to TRBD1 (6 bases). This TCR was recovered from a woman aged 55-69 years with active or convalescent COVID-19. What was sequenced was peripheral blood. CDR3 residues: CASSLRGGSYNSPLHF. CDR3 bases: TGTGCCAGCAGCTTAAGGGGGGGAAGCTATAATTCACCCCTCCACTTT.